This T cell receptor (beta chain) originates from a study of blood T cell repertoires in COVID-19. Study-level background: Samples taken during acute and convalescent COVID-19 were collected in the United States, Italy and Spain.

Original handling: For nucleated cells, counts were estimated from reference gene primer amplification. The protocol was immunoSEQ multiplex PCR, while the TCRdb copy is restricted to in-frame clones and leaves out a portion. The V and J calls and clone size come from that table; D and trimming were worked out from the DNA. Here the sample spans more than 65,000 clones, around three quarters being singletons. The CDR3 contains 14 residues. Germline loops: CDR1 MNHEY, CDR2 SVGAGI. V shed 6 bases and J shed 4 bases, with 15 bases lying between them. This receptor was taken from an elderly woman with active or convalescent COVID-19. The chain employs TRBV6-5 and TRBJ1-2; the D gene is possibly TRBD1 (5 bases). The sequencing input was peripheral blood. CDR3 loop: CASSESGGVYGYTF. The CDR3 nucleotides are TGTGCCAGCAGCGAGTCCGGGGGGGTCTATGGCTACACCTTC.